This T cell receptor beta chain was found in a study of T cells expressing NK-cell markers. TCRdb re-called the 5' RACE reads; one entry per CDR3 protein, DNA not given. The ten top clones account for 1.4% to 1.5%, within a sample of a few hundred thousand distinct CDR3 sequences. This CDR3 is 14 amino acids long. Germline V gene lookup returns CDR1 KGHSH and CDR2 LQKENI. The specimen sequenced was blood T cells: a sorted CD56 or NKG2C T cell subset, CD4+ or CD8+ T cells, or bulk PBMC T cells (not recorded which). This sequence originates from a woman in her fifties or sixties in good health. V gene TRBV18 combines with J gene TRBJ1-1; the TCRdb D gene call, TRBD1, has no DNA to confirm it. Here the CDR3 reads CASSPAGGETEAFF. Looking up the rest from reference TRBV18 and TRBJ1-1 gives the full variable domain: NAGVMQNPRHLVRRRGQEARLRCSPMKGHSHVYWYRQLPEEGLKFMVYLQKENIIDESGMPKERFSAEFPKEGPSILRIQQVVRGDSAAYFCASSPAGGETEAFFGQGTRLTVV.